The rows below give T cell receptor beta chains drawn from one sample of a study of blood T cell repertoires in COVID-19. TCRdb's table, derived via immunoSEQ multiplex PCR, lists solely in-frame clones and lacks some. The table records 150,000 to 200,000 clones, roughly 88% of them present only once. The material sequenced was peripheral blood. The source is a woman aged 80 or over with acute or convalescent COVID-19. Both conserved end residues are part of each CDR3. The D gene is left open where the match is weak. Clone sizes are given selectively: once, few, many, or a class where the clone is expanded.

J gene,clone size,D gene,V gene,CDR3 length,CDR3 protein,CDR3 DNA
TRBJ2-7,NA,NA,TRBV19,13,CASGGMALGEQYF,TGTGCCAGTGGGGGGATGGCTCTCGGCGAGCAGTACTTC
TRBJ2-7,NA,TRBD2,TRBV9,15,CASSVVGGGASEQYF,TGTGCCAGCAGCGTAGTTGGCGGGGGAGCCTCCGAGCAGTACTTC
TRBJ2-5,NA,NA,TRBV7-2,14,CASSLVTGRETQYF,TGTGCCAGCAGCTTAGTGACAGGGAGGGAGACCCAGTACTTC
TRBJ2-1,NA,NA,TRBV7-2,17,CASSPQAAQGLSHEQFF,TGTGCCAGCAGCCCCCAGGCTGCGCAGGGCCTCAGCCATGAGCAGTTCTTC
TRBJ1-1,NA,NA,TRBV7-9,15,CASSLLKTGSTEAFF,TGTGCCAGCAGCTTATTAAAAACAGGGAGTACTGAAGCTTTCTTT
TRBJ1-1,NA,TRBD1,TRBV29-1,14,CSARTGRSETEAFF,TGCAGCGCCCGGACAGGGAGGTCCGAAACTGAAGCTTTCTTT
TRBJ2-7,NA,TRBD1,TRBV19,14,CASSPGTGTYEQYF,TGTGCCAGTAGCCCCGGGACAGGGACCTACGAGCAGTACTTC
TRBJ2-3,NA,NA,TRBV6-6,13,CASRPLATDTQYF,TGTGCCAGCAGGCCGCTAGCAACAGATACGCAGTATTTT
TRBJ2-5,once,TRBD2,TRBV9,16,CASSASGRAILETQYF,TGTGCCAGCAGTGCCAGCGGGAGGGCAATTTTGGAGACCCAGTACTTC
TRBJ1-1,NA,NA,TRBV18,14,CASSPGTQNTEAFF,TGTGCCAGCTCACCCGGGACACAGAACACTGAAGCTTTCTTT
TRBJ2-5,few,NA,TRBV3-1/TRBV3-2,14,CASSPPPGGETQYF,TGTGCCAGCAGCCCCCCACCTGGCGGAGAGACCCAGTACTTC
TRBJ2-2,NA,NA,TRBV9,15,CASSVAPTGPGELFF,TGTGCCAGCAGCGTAGCTCCAACAGGTCCCGGGGAGCTGTTTTTT
TRBJ1-2,NA,NA,TRBV19,12,CASSPAGYGYTF,TGTGCCAGTAGTCCCGCGGGGTATGGCTACACCTTC
TRBJ1-5,NA,NA,TRBV3-1/TRBV3-2,17,CASSQEGSGNSNQPQHF,TGTGCCAGCAGCCAGGAGGGGTCGGGGAATAGCAATCAGCCCCAGCATTTT
TRBJ2-3,NA,NA,TRBV18,13,CASSRAPSDTQYF,TGTGCCAGCTCACGGGCACCGTCAGATACGCAGTATTTT
TRBJ1-2,NA,TRBD1,TRBV7-9,14,CASSPWDRTHGYTF,TGTGCCAGCAGCCCTTGGGACAGAACCCATGGCTACACCTTC
TRBJ1-2,once,NA,TRBV24-1,14,CATSDFGLNYGYTF,TGTGCCACCAGTGATTTCGGGTTAAACTATGGCTACACCTTC
TRBJ2-3,NA,NA,TRBV30,14,CAWSQGQRTDTQYF,TGTGCCTGGAGTCAGGGACAACGCACAGATACGCAGTATTTT
TRBJ1-2,NA,NA,TRBV18,15,CASSPSRDNNYGYTF,TGTGCCAGCTCACCATCCAGGGACAATAACTATGGCTACACCTTC
TRBJ2-1,few,NA,TRBV3-1/TRBV3-2,17,CASSPRLSSGLYNEQFF,TGTGCCAGCAGCCCCAGACTGTCGAGCGGGTTATACAATGAGCAGTTCTTC
TRBJ2-7,NA,TRBD2,TRBV10-3,18,CAISDRYSGRYSSYEQYF,TGTGCCATCAGTGACCGGTATAGCGGGAGGTACAGCTCCTACGAGCAGTACTTC
TRBJ2-7,NA,NA,TRBV14,18,CASSQEEWEEGSSYEQYF,TGTGCCAGCAGCCAAGAGGAGTGGGAGGAGGGAAGCTCCTACGAGCAGTACTTC
TRBJ2-7,NA,NA,TRBV6-2/TRBV6-3,14,CASSYAGYIYEQYF,TGTGCCAGCAGTTATGCGGGGTACATCTACGAGCAGTACTTC
TRBJ1-6,NA,NA,TRBV5-8,12,CASSSRGGALHF,TGTGCCAGCAGCTCCCGAGGGGGGGCCCTCCACTTT
TRBJ2-1,NA,TRBD2,TRBV18,15,CASSRLAGGIDEQFF,TGTGCCAGCTCGCGCCTAGCGGGAGGGATCGATGAGCAGTTCTTC
TRBJ2-3,NA,TRBD1,TRBV7-2,16,CASSSTGTVSTDTQYF,TGTGCCAGCAGCTCTACCGGGACAGTAAGCACAGATACGCAGTATTTT
TRBJ1-1,NA,NA,TRBV12-3/TRBV12-4,13,CASSLSVNTEAFF,TGTGCCAGCAGTTTATCAGTGAACACTGAAGCTTTCTTT
TRBJ2-3,NA,TRBD2,TRBV5-5,15,CASSLLLAERVTQYF,TGTGCCAGCAGCTTGCTTCTAGCGGAGCGGGTTACGCAGTATTTT
TRBJ2-2,NA,TRBD1,TRBV27,17,CASRPGTGTLNTGELFF,TGTGCCAGCAGGCCCGGGACAGGGACCCTGAACACCGGGGAGCTGTTTTTT
TRBJ1-1,NA,TRBD1,TRBV27,19,CASSSLGRFGQGLSTEAFF,TGTGCCAGCAGTTCCCTAGGTCGGTTTGGACAGGGTCTTTCCACTGAAGCTTTCTTT
TRBJ2-7,NA,NA,TRBV5-4,15,CASSSRDLGAREQYF,TGTGCCAGCAGCTCAAGGGACCTGGGGGCACGAGAGCAGTACTTC
TRBJ2-7,once,NA,TRBV4-1,15,CASSQERQITLGQYF,TGCGCCAGCAGCCAAGAACGACAGATTACGTTGGGGCAGTACTTC
TRBJ2-3,NA,NA,TRBV24-1,15,CATSDASQGPDTQYF,TGTGCCACCAGTGATGCCTCACAGGGCCCAGATACGCAGTATTTT
TRBJ2-7,NA,TRBD1,TRBV5-1,16,CASSLEGGQGAREQYF,TGCGCCAGCAGCTTGGAAGGGGGACAGGGGGCGAGGGAGCAGTACTTC
TRBJ2-7,NA,NA,TRBV15,15,CATSRDGSPTYEQYF,TGTGCCACCAGCAGAGATGGGAGCCCTACCTACGAGCAGTACTTC
TRBJ1-1,once,NA,TRBV7-9,15,CASSLLAGVNTEAFF,TGTGCCAGCAGCTTATTAGCAGGGGTGAACACTGAAGCTTTCTTT
TRBJ1-1,NA,TRBD1,TRBV6-5,15,CASSYSTGGDTEAFF,TGTGCCAGCAGTTATTCCACAGGGGGAGATACTGAAGCTTTCTTT
TRBJ2-1,NA,TRBD1,TRBV10-3,12,CATRDSGNEQFF,TGTGCCACCCGGGACAGTGGCAATGAGCAGTTCTTC
TRBJ1-1,NA,NA,TRBV7-2,13,CASSYTMNTEAFF,TGTGCCAGCAGCTACACCATGAACACTGAAGCTTTCTTT
TRBJ1-2,NA,NA,TRBV5-1,15,CASSLGAGDHYGYTF,TGCGCCAGCAGCTTGGGAGCAGGGGACCACTATGGCTACACCTTC
TRBJ2-1,NA,NA,TRBV25-1,14,CASSEYAGQGEQFF,TGTGCCAGCAGTGAATATGCCGGCCAGGGTGAGCAGTTCTTC
TRBJ2-7,NA,NA,TRBV29-1,17,CSVECRGALSKPYEQYF,TGCAGCGTTGAATGCCGGGGTGCCCTCTCAAAGCCCTACGAGCAGTACTTC
TRBJ2-5,NA,NA,TRBV5-1,14,CASSLKTGQETQYF,TGCGCCAGCAGCTTGAAGACAGGACAAGAGACCCAGTACTTC
TRBJ1-5,NA,NA,TRBV25-1,13,CASSVTGEQPQHF,TGTGCCAGCAGTGTTACGGGGGAACAGCCCCAGCATTTT
TRBJ2-3,NA,TRBD2,TRBV7-8,14,CASSLAGGADTQYF,TGTGCCAGCAGCTTAGCCGGGGGGGCAGATACGCAGTATTTT
TRBJ2-1,NA,NA,TRBV5-5,12,CASSSRGDEQFF,TGTGCCAGCAGCTCTAGGGGCGATGAGCAGTTCTTC
TRBJ2-3,NA,TRBD1,TRBV19,13,CASRQGATDTQYF,TGTGCCAGTAGACAGGGGGCCACAGATACGCAGTATTTT